The 9 T cell receptor beta chains below all came from one sample that was sequenced in a study of regulatory T cells in long-lasting Graves disease. Arm-PCR with iRepertoire HTBI primers amplified the CDR3 regions for these TCR beta libraries. TCRdb reprocessed the multiplex PCR reads with MiXCR, giving one entry per CDR3 protein. Of roughly 560,000 distinct CDR3 sequences detected, about 16% appear once; the ten largest clones hold roughly 25%. Time point indicated: newly diagnosed GD, antithyroid drugs for less than 3 months. PBMC RNA served as the TCR library source. In addition, the sample was reused for a study of T cells in Graves' hyperthyroidism and ophthalmopathy.

The material was peripheral blood mononuclear cells (PBMCs), obtained at new diagnosis, from a patient treated with antithyroid drugs. These receptors all come from a middle-aged woman with Graves disease.

The chain uses TRBV6-2 or TRBV6-3 and TRBJ2-3; D is perhaps TRBD1 (6 bases). Trimming stripped 5 bases from V and 2 bases from J, with 20 bases between. Per germline, CDR1 MNHEY and CDR2 SVGEGT. The CDR3 contains 17 residues. CDR3 nucleotides: TGTGCCAGCAGTACCCTACAGGGTCACCTAAACACAGATACGCAGTATTTT. Protein product: CASSTLQGHLNTDTQYF.

This clonotype has at least ten counts. This chain joins TRBV19 and TRBJ1-5; the match to TRBD1 covers 9 bases. CDR1 and CDR2 from the germline V gene are LNHDA and SQIVND (reference sequence). V gave up 10 bases and J gave up 5 bases; unmatched junction bases: 12. The CDR3 has 15 residues. In DNA, the CDR3 is TGTGCCATCTCTCCCGGGACAGGGAGGGATCAGCCCCAGCATTTT. Translated, it gives CAISPGTGRDQPQHF.

The genes are TRBV27 and TRBJ2-3, with 7 bases fitting TRBD2. Germline-derived CDR1 and CDR2 are MNHEY and SMNVEV (reference sequence). V dropped 4 bases and J dropped 1; count of bases not matched to a gene: 11. The CDR3 consists of 17 residues. The CDR3 coding sequence is TGTGCCAGCAGTTCGGCCCTGGGGGGGTACGGCACAGATACGCAGTATTTT. Protein: CASSSALGGYGTDTQYF.

This clonotype was picked up many times. The chain carries TRBV12-3 or TRBV12-4 and TRBJ1-6; D is perhaps TRBD1 (5 bases). This CDR3 contains 14 residues. V lost 6 bases to trimming and J lost 5 bases, with 11 bases between them. For the CDR3, the DNA is TGTGCCAGCAGAGGGACGAAAGATAATTCACCCCTCCACTTT. Translating gives CASRGTKDNSPLHF.

The chain employs TRBV7-9 and TRBJ2-3, with D hard to call. Trimming cost V 1 base and J 6 bases, with 11 bases left between them. CDR3 size: 14 residues. In germline, CDR1 is SEHNR, CDR2 FQNEAQ (reference sequence). The CDR3 here is CASSLDGLEDTQYF. CDR3 in DNA: TGTGCCAGCAGCTTAGATGGCCTGGAGGATACGCAGTATTTT.

V gene TRBV12-3 or TRBV12-4 combines with J gene TRBJ2-2; TRBD2 matches at 9 bases. V dropped 4 bases and J dropped 2; count of bases not matched to a gene: 11. The CDR3 length is 18 residues. Here the CDR3 reads CASSSPPGLALNTGELFF. The DNA for the CDR3 is TGTGCCAGCAGTTCACCCCCGGGACTAGCCCTCAACACCGGGGAGCTGTTTTTT.

CDR3 region: CSARLFDFSSYNEQFF. DNA for the CDR3: TGCAGTGCTAGGCTATTCGACTTTAGCTCCTACAATGAGCAGTTCTTC. The chain employs TRBV20-1 and TRBJ2-1; D is unresolved. CDR1 is DFQATT, CDR2 SNEGSKA, per germline (reference sequence). The CDR3 totals 16 residues. Trimming shortened V by 3 bases and J by 0 bases, and 15 bases separated the two germline ends.

This clonotype was picked up a small number of times. The rearrangement uses TRBV12-3 or TRBV12-4 and TRBJ2-1; 8 nucleotides match TRBD1. This CDR3 has 13 amino acids. Trimming removed 3 bases from V and 9 bases from J; junction bases left unmatched: 4. The CDR3 is CASSLRGQGEQFF. CDR3 bases: TGTGCCAGCAGTTTGAGAGGACAGGGTGAGCAGTTCTTC.

CDR3 DNA: TGTGCCAGCAGCTCCCGTGGGACAGGGGGCAGGGACGAGCAGTACTTC. Its translation is CASSSRGTGGRDEQYF. The chain employs TRBV12-3 or TRBV12-4 and TRBJ2-7; 12 positions match TRBD1. The CDR3 length is 16 residues. V dropped 6 bases and J dropped 5; count of bases not matched to a gene: 11.